This T cell receptor beta chain was captured by sequencing in a study of vaccination and CD4 T cells after COVID-19. Study as a whole: Participants, all vaccine recipients, received two doses of either BNT162b2 or mRNA-1273. Sampling that followed vaccination took place a median about 71 days after dose two, within a range of 14 to 241. Each control culture was treated with a CEFX pool, an HIV-1 Nef pool, or no peptide.

An Oncomine TCR Beta short-read assay was used to sequence the DNA from cultured CD4+ T cells. TCRdb used MiXCR to reprocess the PCR reads, holding one entry per CDR3 protein. The data hold some 4,400 distinct CDR3 sequences, with around two fifths observed a single time. Germline assignment: CDR1 DFQATT and CDR2 SNEGSKA (reference sequence). The CDR3 has 15 amino acids. V shed 0 bases, J shed 5 bases, and the junction held 7 bases outside the gene matches. As regards this clonotype: Antigen unknown.

Treatment reported: approximately nine-day PBMC culture with coronavirus spike peptide pools or control peptides (ViraFEST assay). Researchers reported culturing 2.1 million or so PBMCs per well with approximately 9.6 IU/ml IL-2 and roughly 9.1 ug/ml peptide pools. The chain recombines TRBV20-1 with TRBJ2-7, with TRBD1 identical over 10 bases. The receptor was isolated from a human donor who had recovered from COVID-19. The sequenced sample consisted of CD4+ T cells from blood, cultured in vitro. The CDR3 DNA reads as TGCAGTGCTAGAGATACAGGGACAGGGGTCGACGAGCAGTACTTC. Protein sequence: CSARDTGTGVDEQYF.